The present TCR beta chain was sequenced within a study of HIV-infected patients and healthy controls (dated by TCRdb to the mid-2010s). The receptor library was made with 5' RACE. The run used an Illumina MiSeq. In TCRdb, the public reads were trimmed at Q25 with fastp and aligned with MiXCR, with productive beta chains retained. Every CDR3 protein is listed once, alongside the most common genes and DNA of its rows. The sample contains under 70,000 distinct CDR3 sequences, about a fifth of them found a single time. The ten largest clones represent 1.4% of the sample. On this clonotype itself: Its cognate antigen has yet to be identified. The record has no base qualities; no much larger clone is one base away.

Sequencing input: CD4+ T cells from blood. This TCR was recovered from a human donor in good health.

The CDR3 has the sequence CASSVSGGLNYGYTF. Read as DNA, the sequence is TGTGCCAGCAGCGTTAGTGGGGGTCTGAACTATGGCTACACCTTC. The chain is assembled from TRBV9 and TRBJ1-2, and possibly TRBD1, on 5 matching bases. V loses 2 bases, J loses 2 bases, and the germline ends lie 13 bases apart. Spanning cysteine to phenylalanine, the CDR3 consists of 15 amino acids. The DNA shown is the 45-base CDR3, in frame from base 1. The germline V gene supplies CDR1 SGDLS and CDR2 YYNGEE.